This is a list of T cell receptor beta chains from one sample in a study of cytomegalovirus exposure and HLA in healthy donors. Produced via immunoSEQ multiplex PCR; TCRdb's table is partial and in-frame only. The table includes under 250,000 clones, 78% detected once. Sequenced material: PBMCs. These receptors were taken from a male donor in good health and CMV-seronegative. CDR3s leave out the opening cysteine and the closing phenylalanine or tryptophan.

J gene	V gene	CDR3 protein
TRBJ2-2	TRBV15	ATSRDIAGGGGELF
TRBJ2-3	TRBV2	ASSLGLAADTQY
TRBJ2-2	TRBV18	ASSPRIGYTGELF
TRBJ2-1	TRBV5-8	ASSKRDRNEQF
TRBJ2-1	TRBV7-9	ASSATGIGGWYNEQF
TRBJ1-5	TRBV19	ASSIQGADQPQH
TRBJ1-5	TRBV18	ASSRTGGAGQPQH
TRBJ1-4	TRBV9	ASSVEGAVDEKLF
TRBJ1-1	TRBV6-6	ASSPTPQGLGTEAF
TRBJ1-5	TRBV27	ASSPRMGGQSNQPQH
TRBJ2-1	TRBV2	ASSGISYNEQF
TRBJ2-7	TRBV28	ASSHAKGTGSYEQY
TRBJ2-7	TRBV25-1	ASSETRRDSSYEQY
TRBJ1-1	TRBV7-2	ASRQGQGAPMNTEAF
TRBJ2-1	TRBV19	ASSMGLAEYNEQF